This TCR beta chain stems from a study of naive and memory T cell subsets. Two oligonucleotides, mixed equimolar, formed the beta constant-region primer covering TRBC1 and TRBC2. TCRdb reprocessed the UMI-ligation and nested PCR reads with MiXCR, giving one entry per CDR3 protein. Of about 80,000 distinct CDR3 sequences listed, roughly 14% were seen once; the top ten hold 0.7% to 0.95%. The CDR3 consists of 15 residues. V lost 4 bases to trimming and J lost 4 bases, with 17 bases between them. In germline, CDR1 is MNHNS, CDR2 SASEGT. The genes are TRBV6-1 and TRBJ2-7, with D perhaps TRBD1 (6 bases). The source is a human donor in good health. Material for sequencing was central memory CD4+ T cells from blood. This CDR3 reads CASSARLSQGYEQYF. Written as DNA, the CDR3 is TGTGCCAGCAGTGCCCGGCTGTCACAGGGTTACGAGCAGTACTTC.